One and the same sample provided the 16 T cell receptor beta chains below, sequenced in a study of Graves' ophthalmopathy and Graves' hyperthyroidism. TCR beta CDR3 amplification used RNA transcripts. HTBI primers were used in a first-round RT-PCR, which preceded a second-round multiplex PCR. TCRdb reprocessed the multiplex PCR reads with MiXCR, giving one entry per CDR3 protein. The profile covers around 1.1 million distinct CDR3 sequences, with about 35% appearing a single time and approximately 10% taken by the ten largest. The sample consisted of peripheral blood or thyroid tissue (not recorded which). These receptors originate from an adult man with Graves' hyperthyroidism.

V gene TRBV11-1 combines with J gene TRBJ2-2, with TRBD1 matching over 10 bases. The germline V gene encodes CDR1 SGHAT and CDR2 FQDESV (reference sequence). CDR3 length: 15 residues. With 3 bases clipped from V and 7 bases from J, the junction kept 5 bases outside the gene matches. The CDR3 DNA follows: TGTGCCAGCAGCTTGGGGGACAGGGGCAACGGGGAGCTGTTTTTT. This encodes CASSLGDRGNGELFF. The full variable domain, with the rest looked up from reference TRBV11-1 and TRBJ2-2, is EAEVAQSPRYKITEKSQAVAFWCDPISGHATLYWYRQILGQGPELLVQFQDESVVDDSQLPKDRFSAERLKGVDSTLKIQPAELGDSAMYLCASSLGDRGNGELFFGEGSRLTVL.

The sample holds many counts of this clonotype. This chain joins TRBV29-1 and TRBJ2-5; 8 bases align to TRBD1. Trimming cost V 6 bases and J 5 bases; bases outside gene matches: 11. The CDR3 runs to 14 residues. Germline-derived CDR1 and CDR2 are SQVTM and ANQGSEA. CDR3 nucleotides: TGCAGCGTCGACAGGGGCCGATACGGGGAGACCCAGTACTTC. It translates to CSVDRGRYGETQYF. Complete variable domain (other parts from reference TRBV29-1 and TRBJ2-5): SAVISQKPSRDICQRGTSLTIQCQVDSQVTMMFWYRQQPGQSLTLIATANQGSEATYESGFVIDKFPISRPNLTFSTLTVSNMSPEDSSIYLCSVDRGRYGETQYFGPGTRLLVL.

The chain is built from TRBV10-3 and TRBJ2-6, with D tentatively TRBD1 or TRBD2 (5 bases each). V shed 3 bases and J shed 4 bases, with 22 bases lying between them. Germline values: CDR1 ENHRY, CDR2 SYGVKD. There are 19 residues in the CDR3. The DNA of the CDR3 is TGTGCCATCAGTGATTTAGGGGACCGTGTGTTGAGAGGGGCCAACGTCCTGACTTTC. Translation: CAISDLGDRVLRGANVLTF.

The J gene is TRBJ2-2, the V gene TRBV7-2; no reliable D call. The CDR3 covers 13 residues. The V gene lost 4 bases and the J gene lost 4 bases, with 7 bases spanning the gap. CDR1 and CDR2 (germline): SGHTA, FQGNSA. CDR3 region: CASSSWTTGELFF. The DNA of the CDR3 is TGTGCCAGCAGCTCCTGGACCACCGGGGAGCTGTTTTTT. Drawing the rest from reference TRBV7-2 and TRBJ2-2, the complete variable domain is GAGVSQSPSNKVTEKGKDVELRCDPISGHTALYWYRQSLGQGLEFLIYFQGNSAPDKSGLPSDRFSAERTGGSVSTLTIQRTQQEDSAVYLCASSSWTTGELFFGEGSRLTVL.

CDR3 loop: CASSPGGVNTEAFF. CDR3 bases: TGTGCCAGCAGTCCAGGGGGTGTGAACACTGAAGCTTTCTTT. The chain is built from TRBV6-4 and TRBJ1-1; 7 bases map to TRBD1. The CDR3 sequence is 14 residues long. The germline V gene has CDR1 MRHNA and CDR2 SNTAGT. The V segment lost 5 bases and the J segment 0 bases; nucleotides outside the gene matches: 3.

Notes on this clonotype: A read error may be the cause here, since a much bigger clone is one base away. The J gene is TRBJ2-5, the V gene TRBV5-4; the D is unclear. Germline CDR1 SGHNT, CDR2 YYREEE (reference sequence). The CDR3 has 15 residues. V dropped 4 bases and J dropped 2 bases, with 15 bases sitting between them. The CDR3 DNA is TGTGCCAGCAGCGCCGATCGCGGCACGCAAGAGACCCAGTACTTC. The encoded protein is CASSADRGTQETQYF.

The genes are TRBV10-3 and TRBJ1-2; 8 bases match TRBD1. V shed 5 bases, J shed 8 bases, and the junction held 16 bases outside the gene matches. This CDR3 has 16 amino acids. Germline assignment: CDR1 ENHRY and CDR2 SYGVKD. CDR3 sequence reads: CAISPRQGSLSFGYTF. The DNA of the CDR3 is TGTGCCATCAGTCCGAGACAGGGGTCACTTTCGTTCGGCTACACCTTC.

This clonotype was seen at least ten times. V gene TRBV10-3 combines with J gene TRBJ1-1; tentative D call: TRBD1 (5 bases). The germline V gene encodes CDR1 ENHRY and CDR2 SYGVKD. V was shortened by 4 bases and J by 1 base, with 10 bases between the two germline ends. This CDR3 spans 14 amino acids. The CDR3 loop reads CAISGWGPNTEAFF. DNA for the CDR3: TGTGCCATCAGTGGGTGGGGCCCGAACACTGAAGCTTTCTTT.

This clonotype came up many times. CDR3 sequence (DNA): TGTGCCAGCAGCCAGTTCAGCAGGGGGCAAGAGACCCAGTACTTC. Encoded protein: CASSQFSRGQETQYF. V and J are TRBV7-3 and TRBJ2-5, with TRBD1 matching 7 bases. This CDR3 is 15 amino acids long. V was clipped by 5 bases and J by 2 bases; unmatched bases: 8. Germline CDR1 reads SGHTA; CDR2 reads FQGTGA.

This clonotype was detected many times. The chain uses TRBV7-2 and TRBJ1-1; TRBD1 might be the D (6 bases). Trimming shortened V by 4 bases and J by 4 bases, and 25 bases separated the two germline ends. Germline values: CDR1 SGHTA, CDR2 FQGNSA. The CDR3 spans 18 residues. The CDR3 DNA sequence: TGTGCCAGCAGCTCGTTTCCCGGGACATCGGTGGGCGGCACTGAAGCTTTCTTT. Its protein product is CASSSFPGTSVGGTEAFF.

The table lists this clonotype with many counts. Here the CDR3 reads CASSLAGTGWSFF. The CDR3 nucleotides read TGTGCCAGCAGTCTCGCCGGGACAGGGTGGTCATTCTTT. J is TRBJ1-1 and V is TRBV6-5; TRBD1 aligns across 9 bases. With 5 bases clipped from V and 14 bases from J, the junction kept 12 bases outside the gene matches. Germline V gene lookup returns CDR1 MNHEY and CDR2 SVGAGI. The CDR3 extends over 13 amino acids.

Written as DNA, the CDR3 is TGTGCCAGTAGTAACACAGGAAAACCGAACACTGAAGCTTTCTTT. Translation gives CASSNTGKPNTEAFF. The chain is built from TRBV19 and TRBJ1-1; tentatively, D is TRBD1 (5 bases). The CDR3 has 15 amino acids. CDR1 is LNHDA, CDR2 SQIVND, per germline (reference sequence). Trimming removed 4 bases at V and 1 base at J, with 13 bases between.

Many counts were recorded for this clonotype. V is TRBV6-1 and J is TRBJ1-2; D ambiguous. CDR1 and CDR2 (germline): MNHNS, SASEGT. This CDR3 region has 14 residues. The ends were cut back, 2 bases at V and 7 bases at J, with 14 bases in the middle. The CDR3 loop is CASSESQSVGGYTF. DNA of the CDR3: TGTGCCAGCAGTGAATCCCAGTCAGTGGGTGGCTACACCTTC.

CDR3 in amino acids: CASSPQPGTGNYGYTF. The CDR3 DNA follows: TGTGCCAGCAGTCCCCAACCCGGGACAGGGAACTATGGCTACACCTTC. The chain has TRBV12-3 or TRBV12-4 and TRBJ1-2, with 9 bases lining up with TRBD1. With V trimmed by 5 bases and J by 2 bases, 9 bases remained unmatched. The CDR3 is 16 residues long.

The V gene is TRBV29-1, the J gene TRBJ1-2, with a tentative D call TRBD1 (6 bases). Germline values: CDR1 SQVTM, CDR2 ANQGSEA. CDR3 length equals 13 residues. V was clipped by 0 bases and J by 4 bases, with 9 bases between them. DNA for the CDR3: TGCAGCGTTGAAGAGGGGGCAGCCTATGGCTACACCTTC. Protein product: CSVEEGAAYGYTF. The variable domain in full, with the rest retrieved from reference TRBV29-1 and TRBJ1-2, is SAVISQKPSRDICQRGTSLTIQCQVDSQVTMMFWYRQQPGQSLTLIATANQGSEATYESGFVIDKFPISRPNLTFSTLTVSNMSPEDSSIYLCSVEEGAAYGYTFGSGTRLTVV.

This clonotype appeared a few times. The genes are TRBV12-3 or TRBV12-4 and TRBJ1-5; possible D gene TRBD1, 6 bases. The CDR3 runs 16 residues. The germline V and J ends were trimmed by 3 bases and 3 bases, with 15 bases remaining between them. The CDR3 DNA reads as TGTGCCAGCAGTTTGGAGGGGGAAGGGATCAATCAGCCCCAGCATTTT. The encoded protein is CASSLEGEGINQPQHF.